Listed below are T cell receptor beta chains from one sample, sequenced in a study of glioma-infiltrating T cells after dendritic cell vaccination. Measured with immunoSEQ multiplex PCR; TCRdb has only the in-frame clones, and not every one. The sample records about 65,000 clones, around nine tenths being singletons. Specimen: blood, collected after dendritic cell vaccination. The receptors stem from a human donor with glioblastoma. The conserved cysteine and the conserved F or W are not part of the CDR3 here. Each record gives: V gene, CDR3 protein.

TRBV30,AWSVQDHQPQH
TRBV19,ASAGRLGNTIY
TRBV30,AWSPTPSGEQF
TRBV14,ASSLVTTEAF
TRBV2,ASRAGTEGEKLF
TRBV18,ASSPLDSNQPQH
TRBV29-1,SVKDRGSNQPQH
TRBV9,ASSTDSNTEAF
TRBV4-3,ASSQDHGYGYT
TRBV6-1,ASKDRGTGNTIY
TRBV19,ASSIVEGSYGYT
TRBV6-5,ASRSGTPEKRPQH
TRBV5-1,ASSKQDRGVNEQY
TRBV6-1,ASSEGSFGYT
TRBV5-1,ASSSSGVVPYNEQF
TRBV5-6,ASSLGRGYSNQPQH
TRBV27,ASSLALEQETQY
TRBV5-8,ASSLERVNTEAF
TRBV5-7,ASRPPSSDSLTDQPQH
TRBV6-4,ASSDYRANEQY
TRBV5-4,ASSLGLAGQETQY
TRBV6-6,ASSFGVSTEAF
TRBV6-5,ASSSMGLSYEQY
TRBV6-1,ASSVADRGSDIQY
TRBV6-6,ASRTRGQGAYEQY
TRBV5-1,ASSLPQTPPPKNTEAF
TRBV19,ASREGGRTEAF
TRBV9,ASSVGLGGNTEAF
TRBV30,AWSVPTSGRETQY
TRBV12-5,ASGSYQETQY
TRBV5-1,ASGASPTELTYGYT